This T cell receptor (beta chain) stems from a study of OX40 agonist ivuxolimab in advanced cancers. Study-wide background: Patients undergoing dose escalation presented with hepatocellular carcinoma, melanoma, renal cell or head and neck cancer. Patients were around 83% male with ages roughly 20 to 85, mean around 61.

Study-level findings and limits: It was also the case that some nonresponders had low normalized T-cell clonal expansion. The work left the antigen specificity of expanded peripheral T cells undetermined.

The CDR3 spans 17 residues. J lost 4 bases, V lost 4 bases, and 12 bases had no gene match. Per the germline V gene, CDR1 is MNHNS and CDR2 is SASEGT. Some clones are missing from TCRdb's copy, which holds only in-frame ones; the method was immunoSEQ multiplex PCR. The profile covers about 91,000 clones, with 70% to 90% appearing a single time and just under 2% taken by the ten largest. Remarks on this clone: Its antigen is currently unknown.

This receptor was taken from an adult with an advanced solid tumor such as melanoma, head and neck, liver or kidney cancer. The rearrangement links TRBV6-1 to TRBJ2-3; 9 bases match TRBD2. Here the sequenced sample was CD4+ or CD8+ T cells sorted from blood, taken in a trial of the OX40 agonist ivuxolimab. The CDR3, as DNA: TGTGCCAGCAGTGGGGGCGGTGCGGGAGGGCCATCAGATACGCAGTATTTT. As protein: CASSGGGAGGPSDTQYF.